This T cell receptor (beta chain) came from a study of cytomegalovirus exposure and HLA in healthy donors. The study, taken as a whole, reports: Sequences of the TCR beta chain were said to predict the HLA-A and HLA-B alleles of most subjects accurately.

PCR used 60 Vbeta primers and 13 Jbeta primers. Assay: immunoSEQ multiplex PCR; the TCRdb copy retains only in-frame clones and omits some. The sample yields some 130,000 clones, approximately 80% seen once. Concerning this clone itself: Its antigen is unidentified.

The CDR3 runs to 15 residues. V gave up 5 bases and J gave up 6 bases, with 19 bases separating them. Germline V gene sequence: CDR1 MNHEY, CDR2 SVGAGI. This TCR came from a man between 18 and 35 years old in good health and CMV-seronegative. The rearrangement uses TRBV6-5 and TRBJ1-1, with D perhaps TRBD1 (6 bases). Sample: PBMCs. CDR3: CASSPTSTGRPEAFF. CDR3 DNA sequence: TGTGCCAGCAGTCCCACGTCGACAGGACGGCCTGAAGCTTTCTTT.